These T cell receptor beta chains were read from a single sample in a study of blood T cell repertoires in COVID-19. Sequenced by immunoSEQ multiplex PCR; TCRdb stores in-frame clones only, minus some. This sample has 490,000 or so clones, with 80% to 90% found just once. The sequencing sample was made of PBMCs or T cells enriched from blood (not recorded which). Source of these receptors: a woman aged 55-75 years who had recovered from COVID-19. Both conserved end residues are part of each CDR3. A D gene is named only where the DNA matches it firmly. Where a row states a size, it is once, few, many or the class of an expanded clone; other rows omit it.

D	V	J	size	CDR3	DNA
TRBD1	TRBV4-1	TRBJ2-7	-	CASSQEGTGGYEQYF	TGCGCCAGCAGCCAAGAAGGGACAGGGGGCTACGAGCAGTACTTC
-	TRBV11-3	TRBJ2-3	-	CASSLVLADTQYF	TGTGCCAGCAGCTTAGTCCTCGCAGATACGCAGTATTTT
-	TRBV19	TRBJ1-5	-	CASSMIADQPQHF	TGTGCCAGTAGTATGATTGCGGATCAGCCCCAGCATTTT
-	TRBV19	TRBJ1-1	few	CASSPQTEINTEAFF	TGTGCCAGTAGTCCCCAAACAGAGATCAACACTGAAGCTTTCTTT
TRBD1	TRBV6-5	TRBJ2-7	once	CASSTGGRYEQYF	TGTGCCAGCAGCACAGGGGGCAGGTACGAGCAGTACTTC
TRBD1	TRBV6-1	TRBJ2-5	-	CASSAGMTGDKETQYF	TGTGCCAGCAGTGCGGGGATGACAGGGGATAAAGAGACCCAGTACTTC
TRBD1	TRBV18	TRBJ1-1	-	CASSQDREAFF	TGTGCCAGCTCACAGGACAGGGAAGCTTTCTTT
TRBD1	TRBV6-5	TRBJ1-4	-	CASSSRQGDSEKLFF	TGTGCCAGCAGTTCCAGACAGGGGGACAGTGAAAAACTGTTTTTT
-	TRBV5-8	TRBJ1-2	-	CASSLGGKAYGYTF	TGTGCCAGCAGCTTGGGCGGCAAGGCCTATGGCTACACCTTC
-	TRBV25-1	TRBJ2-2	-	CASRNRDTGELFF	TGTGCCAGCAGGAACAGGGACACCGGGGAGCTGTTTTTT
-	TRBV28	TRBJ1-2	-	CASSSLRGYTF	TGTGCCAGCAGTTCACTAAGAGGCTACACCTTC
-	TRBV3-1/TRBV3-2	TRBJ1-4	-	CASSHYATNEKLFF	TGTGCCAGCAGCCACTACGCAACTAATGAAAAACTGTTTTTT
-	TRBV10-1	TRBJ1-1	once	CASSESARGNTEAFF	TGCGCCAGCAGTGAGTCGGCCAGGGGGAACACTGAAGCTTTCTTT
-	TRBV5-1	TRBJ2-2	-	CASSLLQGTTGELFF	TGCGCCAGCAGCTTGCTCCAGGGGACCACCGGGGAGCTGTTTTTT
TRBD2	TRBV9	TRBJ2-5	-	CASSSGSGGETQYF	TGTGCCAGCAGCTCCGGGTCGGGGGGAGAGACCCAGTACTTC
TRBD1	TRBV7-2	TRBJ2-7	-	CASSLGTGGLYEQYF	TGTGCCAGCAGCTTAGGAACAGGGGGCCTCTACGAGCAGTACTTC
TRBD2	TRBV19	TRBJ2-5	-	CASSIGLAGVTIQETQYF	TGTGCCAGTAGTATAGGACTAGCGGGGGTGACGATCCAAGAGACCCAGTACTTC
-	TRBV6-1	TRBJ1-1	few	CASSELATLNTEAFF	TGTGCCAGCAGTGAACTGGCCACCTTGAACACTGAAGCTTTCTTT
TRBD1	TRBV18	TRBJ2-7	-	CASSPRSGTDSYEQYF	TGTGCCAGCTCACCAAGGTCTGGGACAGACTCCTACGAGCAGTACTTC
-	TRBV5-1	TRBJ2-2	-	CASSSGPETGELFF	TGCGCCAGCAGTTCCGGTCCTGAGACCGGGGAGCTGTTTTTT
-	TRBV19	TRBJ2-1	-	CASTPVGVSEQFF	TGTGCCAGTACCCCCGTCGGGGTCAGCGAGCAGTTCTTC
-	TRBV2	TRBJ1-2	-	CASSEVARHTF	TGTGCCAGCAGTGAGGTGGCCCGCCACACCTTC
-	TRBV4-2	TRBJ2-7	few	CASSQERGYEQYF	TGTGCCAGCAGCCAAGAACGGGGCTACGAGCAGTACTTC
TRBD1	TRBV24-1	TRBJ1-2	-	CATSDPTGGNYGYTF	TGTGCCACCAGTGACCCAACAGGGGGGAACTATGGCTACACCTTC
-	TRBV18	TRBJ1-6	-	CASSPPSRGSNSPLHF	TGTGCCAGCTCACCACCGAGCAGGGGAAGTAATTCACCCCTCCACTTT
-	TRBV7-9	TRBJ2-7	-	CASSPQGLSYEQYF	TGTGCCAGCAGCCCCCAGGGCCTCTCCTACGAGCAGTACTTC
TRBD2	TRBV2	TRBJ2-1	-	CASSVVAGSYNEQFF	TGTGCCAGCAGTGTCGTAGCGGGGTCCTACAATGAGCAGTTCTTC
TRBD1	TRBV24-1	TRBJ1-5	few	CATSDSRQGGGNQPQHF	TGTGCCACCAGTGATTCCAGACAGGGGGGAGGCAATCAGCCCCAGCATTTT
TRBD2	TRBV9	TRBJ2-5	-	CASTTSGGGQETQYF	TGTGCCAGCACGACTAGCGGGGGAGGGCAAGAGACCCAGTACTTC
TRBD1	TRBV19	TRBJ1-2	-	CASSIDRSGQGDGYGYTF	TGTGCCAGTAGTATAGATCGAAGTGGACAGGGGGACGGCTATGGCTACACCTTC
TRBD1	TRBV7-9	TRBJ1-5	-	CASSPTGGAQPQHF	TGTGCCAGCAGCCCCACAGGGGGCGCGCAGCCCCAGCATTTT
-	TRBV2	TRBJ2-7	-	CASRPGLGSYEQYF	TGTGCCAGCAGGCCGGGACTTGGGTCCTACGAGCAGTACTTC
-	TRBV4-1	TRBJ1-1	-	CASSRTQRHTEAFF	TGCGCCAGCAGCCGCACCCAGCGGCACACTGAAGCTTTCTTT
TRBD2	TRBV10-3	TRBJ2-1	-	CAIRGTSGVYAFF	TGTGCCATCAGGGGGACTAGCGGGGTTTACGCGTTCTTC
-	TRBV3-1/TRBV3-2	TRBJ2-7	-	CASSIVSYEQYF	TGTGCCAGCAGCATCGTCTCCTACGAGCAGTACTTC
TRBD1	TRBV2	TRBJ2-2	once	CASSIQGATNTGELFF	TGTGCCAGCAGCATTCAGGGGGCAACGAACACCGGGGAGCTGTTTTTT
TRBD2	TRBV24-1	TRBJ2-2	-	CATSDPSGRGIGELFF	TGTGCCACCAGTGACCCCTCGGGGAGGGGAATCGGGGAGCTGTTTTTT
TRBD1	TRBV6-5	TRBJ2-2	-	CASSNRGLTGELFF	TGTGCCAGCAGTAACAGGGGGCTCACCGGGGAGCTGTTTTTT
-	TRBV6-1	TRBJ1-3	-	CASSEHGKSSGNTIYF	TGTGCCAGCAGTGAACACGGGAAGAGCTCTGGAAACACCATATATTTT
TRBD1	TRBV2	TRBJ1-2	-	CASSECHCPSAGGILIYGYTF	TGTGCCAGCAGTGAATGTCATTGTCCCTCGGCAGGGGGCATCCTTATCTATGGCTACACCTTC
TRBD1	TRBV7-9	TRBJ1-1	-	CASSLAYQGATEAFF	TGTGCCAGCAGCTTAGCGTACCAGGGGGCCACTGAAGCTTTCTTT
TRBD1	TRBV19	TRBJ1-2	-	CASSTTGGYGYTF	TGTGCCAGTAGTACGACAGGGGGCTATGGCTACACCTTC
TRBD2	TRBV19	TRBJ2-2	-	CASSNRLAGNTGELFF	TGTGCCAGTAGTAATAGACTAGCGGGAAACACCGGGGAGCTGTTTTTT
TRBD1	TRBV5-1	TRBJ2-7	once	CASSRFPGTGSSYEQYF	TGCGCCAGCAGCCGATTCCCCGGGACAGGGAGCTCCTACGAGCAGTACTTC
TRBD1	TRBV25-1	TRBJ1-5	-	CASSDREDQPQHF	TGTGCCAGCAGCGACAGGGAGGATCAGCCCCAGCATTTT
TRBD1	TRBV5-1	TRBJ2-4	-	CASSLAGDSLRIAKNIQYF	TGCGCCAGCAGCTTGGCCGGGGACAGCCTAAGAATAGCCAAAAACATTCAGTACTTC
TRBD1	TRBV9	TRBJ1-4	many	CATPPGTGNEKLFF	TGTGCCACCCCTCCAGGGACAGGGAATGAAAAACTGTTTTTT
-	TRBV3-1/TRBV3-2	TRBJ1-5	-	CASSQDFSSNQPQHF	TGTGCCAGCAGCCAAGATTTCAGTAGCAATCAGCCCCAGCATTTT